The rows below give T cell receptor beta chains drawn from one sample of a study of T cell responses to AZD1222 COVID-19 vaccine. Libraries were prepared by immunoSEQ multiplex PCR; TCRdb keeps only in-frame clonotypes and omits some of them. The sample holds more than 110,000 clones; about 90% are singletons and the top ten take roughly 3%. Sequences were derived from peripheral blood, sampled 28 days after the second AZD1222 dose. The receptor source for this set is an adult who received the AZD1222 COVID-19 vaccine. Each CDR3 is given with its conserved first and last residue. A D gene is named only where the DNA matches it firmly. Size tells how often a clone was seen (once, few, many) or the class of an expanded clone, and some rows leave it out.

cdr3_nt cdr3_aa clone_size d_call j_call v_call
TGTGCCATCAGTGAGTCGCAGGGAAATACCTACAATGAGCAGTTCTTC CAISESQGNTYNEQFF . . TRBJ2-1 TRBV10-3
TGTGCCAGCTCACCACCTTCGGGCGAGCAGTACTTC CASSPPSGEQYF . . TRBJ2-7 TRBV18
TGTGCCAGCAGCTCGGACGGACTGGATGAGCAGTACTTC CASSSDGLDEQYF once . TRBJ2-7 TRBV7-7
TGTGCCAGCAGCTCACTAGCGGGTATTAACACCGGGGAGCTGTTTTTT CASSSLAGINTGELFF . TRBD2 TRBJ2-2 TRBV11-2
TGCGCCAGCAGCCCTCGTCCCGCGCGGGAGGGTGGGAACAATGAGCAGTTCTTC CASSPRPAREGGNNEQFF . TRBD2 TRBJ2-1 TRBV4-1
TGTGCCAGCAGTGGGGCCTCCCCGTGGAGCTATGGCTACACCTTC CASSGASPWSYGYTF . . TRBJ1-2 TRBV2
TGCGCCAGCAGTGATCCGGGACTAGCGCCGGAGCAGTACTTC CASSDPGLAPEQYF . TRBD2 TRBJ2-7 TRBV10-1
TGTGCCAGCAGCTCGGCAGCGGGAGGGCCCGATGAGCAGTTCTTC CASSSAAGGPDEQFF . TRBD2 TRBJ2-1 TRBV6-6
TGTGCCAGCAGTAGCCTTAGCGGGGCCCCGCCAGATACGCAGTATTTT CASSSLSGAPPDTQYF . TRBD2 TRBJ2-3 TRBV27
TGTGCCAGCAGCTTAGATAGGGGTGAAGAAAAACTGTTTTTT CASSLDRGEEKLFF . . TRBJ1-4 TRBV7-2
TGTGCCAGCAGCCAAGCACAGGGCCGCGGGGAGCTGTTTTTT CASSQAQGRGELFF once . TRBJ2-2 TRBV3-1/TRBV3-2
TGTGCCAGTAGTCTCGGACTAGCTACAGATACGCAGTATTTT CASSLGLATDTQYF . TRBD2 TRBJ2-3 TRBV19
TGTGCCAGCAGTTACTCCCCACAGAGCTCCTACGAGCAGTACTTC CASSYSPQSSYEQYF . . TRBJ2-7 TRBV6-5
TGTGCCACCAGCGGCTCGAACACCGGGGAGCTGTTTTTT CATSGSNTGELFF few . TRBJ2-2 TRBV15
TGTGCCAGCAGTCTAGGATTACCAGATACGCAGTATTTT CASSLGLPDTQYF . . TRBJ2-3 TRBV6-5
TGCGCCAGCAGCCCCGGGACAACGAACACCGGGGAGCTGTTTTTT CASSPGTTNTGELFF . . TRBJ2-2 TRBV4-3
TGTGCCAGCAGCAGAGAAAGAGGCTTTTCACCCCTCCACTTT CASSRERGFSPLHF once . TRBJ1-6 TRBV7-2
TGTGCCAGTAGTCGACACGGACGGAGCACTGAAGCTTTCTTT CASSRHGRSTEAFF . . TRBJ1-1 TRBV19
TGTGCCACCACTCCCATGAAACTAGCGGGAGTTACTGAGCAGTTCTTC CATTPMKLAGVTEQFF . TRBD2 TRBJ2-1 TRBV15
TGTGCCAGCAGCCAAGCAGGGGTGGGGAACACTGAAGCTTTCTTT CASSQAGVGNTEAFF . . TRBJ1-1 TRBV3-1/TRBV3-2
TGTGCCAGCAGTTCACTAGCCTCCTCCGGGAATGAGCAGTTCTTC CASSSLASSGNEQFF few . TRBJ2-1 TRBV7-6
TGTGCCAGCAGGGATGGGGACAGGGTCACCGGGGAGCTGTTTTTT CASRDGDRVTGELFF . TRBD1 TRBJ2-2 TRBV27
TGCGCCAGCAGCCAAATAACTGGACAGGGGGCGAACACTGAAGCTTTCTTT CASSQITGQGANTEAFF . TRBD1 TRBJ1-1 TRBV4-1
TGTGCCAGCAGTTGGATTGCTGGTACAGATACGCAGTATTTT CASSWIAGTDTQYF . . TRBJ2-3 TRBV27
TGTGCCAGCAGCTTAAATACGGCTAGCGCAAAAGAGACCCAGTACTTC CASSLNTASAKETQYF . . TRBJ2-5 TRBV7-2
TGTGCCAGCAGTTCTCCAGGGGGTTCGGATACGCAGTATTTT CASSSPGGSDTQYF . TRBD1 TRBJ2-3 TRBV28
TGTGCCAGCAGTTTGGGGCAACGTGAAGCTTTCTTT CASSLGQREAFF . . TRBJ1-1 TRBV28
TGCGCCAGCAGACCCGGCCCCGGGACAGGGTACAATGAGCAGTTCTTC CASRPGPGTGYNEQFF . TRBD1 TRBJ2-1 TRBV5-1
TGCGCCAGCAGGCTGGGACAGGGGTGGACCGGGGAGCTGTTTTTT CASRLGQGWTGELFF . TRBD1 TRBJ2-2 TRBV5-1
TGTGCCAGTAGTATGTACTCGACGACCTACGAGCAGTACTTC CASSMYSTTYEQYF . . TRBJ2-7 TRBV19
TGTGCCAGCAGTCCACGACAGGGGAGAATACCCTCCTACGAGCAGTACTTC CASSPRQGRIPSYEQYF once TRBD1 TRBJ2-7 TRBV6-2/TRBV6-3
TGTGCCAGCAGCAAAGATTGGGGTCATGGCTACACCTTC CASSKDWGHGYTF . . TRBJ1-2 TRBV21-1
TGTGCCAGCAGCCAAGGATCGGGACTAGCGGCTTTGACTTTC CASSQGSGLAALTF many TRBD2 TRBJ2-6 TRBV3-1/TRBV3-2
TGTGCCAGTAGTATTCAAGTCCGGAGTGAAAAACTGTTTTTT CASSIQVRSEKLFF . . TRBJ1-4 TRBV19
TGTGCCAGCAGCCCCGGACAGGGAGTAGATACGCAGTATTTT CASSPGQGVDTQYF once TRBD1 TRBJ2-3 TRBV13
TGTGCCAGTAGTATCGGGGACAGGGCCTCTGGGGCCAACGTCCTGACTTTC CASSIGDRASGANVLTF . TRBD1 TRBJ2-6 TRBV19
TGTGCCAGCAGCTTAGGTGAGGTAACCTCCTACGAGCAGTACTTC CASSLGEVTSYEQYF . . TRBJ2-7 TRBV7-9
TGTGCCATCACCGACCCGGGCGGGGGCGGCTACACCTTC CAITDPGGGGYTF . . TRBJ1-2 TRBV10-3
TGTGCCAGCAGCCAAGTGGACAGGGTGTGGGGTGAAAAACTGTTTTTT CASSQVDRVWGEKLFF . TRBD1 TRBJ1-4 TRBV3-1/TRBV3-2
TGTGCCAGCAGCCGACCCTCCTTGTTGGCTAACTATGGCTACACCTTC CASSRPSLLANYGYTF . . TRBJ1-2 TRBV3-1/TRBV3-2
TGTGCCAGCTCACCCGATGAGGGGGAGAATGAAAAACTGTTTTTT CASSPDEGENEKLFF . . TRBJ1-4 TRBV18
TGTGCCAGCAGTGAACAGGGTTTCGGGGAGCTGTTTTTT CASSEQGFGELFF . . TRBJ2-2 TRBV12-3/TRBV12-4
TGTGCCAGCAGCTTAGTGCTCGGGGGCAATATAGACTACAATGAGCAGTTCTTC CASSLVLGGNIDYNEQFF few . TRBJ2-1 TRBV7-2
TGCGCCAGCAGCTTGGATGGGACTCGCTACGAGCAGTACTTC CASSLDGTRYEQYF . . TRBJ2-7 TRBV5-1
TGTGCCAGCAGCTACTTTCCGGATACGCAGTATTTT CASSYFPDTQYF . . TRBJ2-3 TRBV7-9
TGTGCCAGTAGTATAGCGGGCAGGGGAGCTGAAGCTTTCTTT CASSIAGRGAEAFF . . TRBJ1-1 TRBV19
TGTGCCAGCAGCTTATATGGGGGCACTGAAGCTTTCTTT CASSLYGGTEAFF . . TRBJ1-1 TRBV7-9
TGTGCCAGCAGCTTACGACAGGAAAGCACTGAAGCTTTCTTT CASSLRQESTEAFF . . TRBJ1-1 TRBV7-8
TGTGCCAGCAGCTTAGTGCTGATACAGGTTATTTCTAACTATGGCTACACCTTC CASSLVLIQVISNYGYTF . . TRBJ1-2 TRBV7-2
TGCGCCAGCAGCCAAGATATATCGGGGATCTATGGCTACACCTTC CASSQDISGIYGYTF . . TRBJ1-2 TRBV4-3
TGTGCCAGCTCACCGGGACAGCAAGAGACCCAGTACTTC CASSPGQQETQYF . TRBD1 TRBJ2-5 TRBV18
TGTGCCAGCAGCCCCAAGATAGGTAGGGACAGTACCTACGAGCAGTACTTC CASSPKIGRDSTYEQYF . TRBD1 TRBJ2-7 TRBV5-5
TGTGCCAGTAGTATGATCGAAAGGGAAAGTCAGCCCCAGCATTTT CASSMIERESQPQHF . . TRBJ1-5 TRBV19
TGTGCCAGCAGTTTCCCCCAGGGCGCAGGAGAGCAGTTCTTC CASSFPQGAGEQFF . . TRBJ2-1 TRBV6-5
TGTGCCAGCAGTTCGGGGACTTCCTACAATGAGCAGTTCTTC CASSSGTSYNEQFF . . TRBJ2-1 TRBV6-6
TGTGCCAGCAGCACCACGGCTAACTATGGCTACACCTTC CASSTTANYGYTF . . TRBJ1-2 TRBV28
TGTGCCAGCAGAAAGACAGGTTATCTCTATGGCTACACCTTC CASRKTGYLYGYTF . . TRBJ1-2 TRBV6-5
TGTGCCAGCAGCCACCGGGTTTTCTCCTACGAGCAGTACTTC CASSHRVFSYEQYF once . TRBJ2-7 TRBV11-2
TGTGCCAGTAGACAGGGGAACTCCTACGAGCAGTACTTC CASRQGNSYEQYF . TRBD1 TRBJ2-7 TRBV19
TGTGCCAGCAGCATGATCCGGGGCACTGAAGCTTTCTTT CASSMIRGTEAFF . . TRBJ1-1 TRBV11-2